These T cell receptor beta chains were read from a single sample in a study of shared clonotypes between healthy human individuals. Sequencing used immunoSEQ multiplex PCR; TCRdb keeps in-frame clones, though not all of them. The sample contains roughly 2.6 million clones, around 90% of which appear only once. Sequencing was done on a sample of naive CD4+ T cells sorted from blood. The receptors here all came from a man between 18 and 29 years old in good health. CDR3s include the opening cysteine and the closing phenylalanine or tryptophan.

V	J	CDR3
TRBV6-5	TRBJ2-7	CASSSRTGSYEQYF
TRBV30	TRBJ2-7	CAWSVGGGGARQYF
TRBV9	TRBJ1-6	CASSVAWALPGNSPLHF
TRBV6-1	TRBJ2-3	CASSLGLTSPATQYF
TRBV5-1	TRBJ1-4	CASTQSKGEKLFF
TRBV6-5	TRBJ2-5	CASSYLWEQETQYF
TRBV28	TRBJ2-7	CASSLWGGGAHEEQYF
TRBV10-2	TRBJ2-7	CASSEIGNYEQYF
TRBV30	TRBJ2-5	CAWSVRGGAQETQYF
TRBV7-3	TRBJ2-2	CASSLSWNTGELFF
TRBV6-5	TRBJ2-1	CASRTGTSRQGEQFF
TRBV27	TRBJ2-5	CASSPYRGGETQYF
TRBV28	TRBJ2-7	CASVWGESSYEQYF
TRBV7-9	TRBJ2-7	CASSSSSGWGGHEQYF
TRBV6-1	TRBJ2-3	CASTPETDTQYF
TRBV10-3	TRBJ2-4	CAISDTGTLAKNIQYF
TRBV30	TRBJ2-3	CAWSVQDLAPGTDTQYF
TRBV4-2	TRBJ2-3	CASSQVGTSGGASDTQYF
TRBV7-9	TRBJ2-1	CASSFLDSSYNEQFF
TRBV5-1	TRBJ1-2	CASSLRTGNYGYTF
TRBV4-3	TRBJ2-5	CASSQTLSGIETQYF
TRBV10-3	TRBJ2-5	CAISLSGIETQYF
TRBV29-1	TRBJ2-7	CSVRTANSYEQYF
TRBV7-2	TRBJ2-1	CASSLTGLAGVEQFF
TRBV10-1	TRBJ2-2	CASSGLSTGELFF
TRBV11-2	TRBJ2-1	CASSRPTSANEQFF
TRBV30	TRBJ2-5	CAWEEGETQYF
TRBV5-1	TRBJ2-2	CASSLTGADTGELFF
TRBV2	TRBJ2-6	CASSGRGGRSGANVLTF
TRBV7-6	TRBJ2-7	CASSSLAGGPYEQYF
TRBV6-1	TRBJ2-3	CASYEGVSTDTQYF
TRBV4-1	TRBJ2-3	CASSQGLVETDTQYF
TRBV5-4	TRBJ2-7	CASSSSGLPYEQYF
TRBV2	TRBJ2-1	CASSPGGAYNEQFF
TRBV5-1	TRBJ1-5	CASSLTGTGGQPQHF
TRBV6-6	TRBJ1-1	CASSLDRGQGEAFF
TRBV2	TRBJ1-1	CASSVSWRDTEAFF
TRBV10-1	TRBJ1-1	CASRGDRPNTEAFF
TRBV11-3	TRBJ2-1	CASSSGAGDYNEQFF
TRBV5-1	TRBJ2-6	CASSLGSGANVLTF
TRBV11-2	TRBJ2-2	CASGQGASANTGELFF
TRBV19	TRBJ2-7	CASSMGTGGYEQYF
TRBV5-1	TRBJ1-4	CASSLIPGEKLFF
TRBV5-1	TRBJ2-2	CASSGGLAGAVGELFF
TRBV10-3	TRBJ2-1	CAIRSGNYNEQFF
TRBV9	TRBJ1-5	CASSVGSTNQPQHF
TRBV10-3	TRBJ2-3	CAIRTGDTQYF
TRBV7-6	TRBJ2-2	CASSLALWQNTGELFF
TRBV2	TRBJ1-2	CASNRDPPAGYGYTF
TRBV6-5	TRBJ1-5	CASSYRNRDQPQHF
TRBV10-3	TRBJ1-1	CAISGGSGENTEAFF
TRBV6-6	TRBJ1-4	CASTATLNEKLFF
TRBV2	TRBJ1-1	CASGQGINEAFF
TRBV6-1	TRBJ1-5	CASMAAKNSNQPQHF
TRBV30	TRBJ1-1	CAWSVSGAWNTEAFF